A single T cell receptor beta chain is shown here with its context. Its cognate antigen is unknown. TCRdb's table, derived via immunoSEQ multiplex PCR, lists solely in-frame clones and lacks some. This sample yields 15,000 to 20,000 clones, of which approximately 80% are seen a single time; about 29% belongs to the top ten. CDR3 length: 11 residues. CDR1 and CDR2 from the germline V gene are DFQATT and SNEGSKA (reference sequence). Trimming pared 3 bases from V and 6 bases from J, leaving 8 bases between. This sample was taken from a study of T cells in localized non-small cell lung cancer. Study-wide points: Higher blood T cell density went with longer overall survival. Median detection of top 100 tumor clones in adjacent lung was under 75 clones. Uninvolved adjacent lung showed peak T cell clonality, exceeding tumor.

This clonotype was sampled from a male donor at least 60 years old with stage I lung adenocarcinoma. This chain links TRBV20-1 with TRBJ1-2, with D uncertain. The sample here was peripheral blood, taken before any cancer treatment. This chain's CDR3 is CSARSMNGYTF. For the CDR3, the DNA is TGCAGTGCTAGGTCCATGAATGGCTACACCTTC.